This record concerns one TCR beta chain sequence. Its specificity is not known. The data derive from a study of OX40 agonist ivuxolimab in advanced cancers. Study information: Treatment received earlier with anti-PD-1, anti-PD-L1 or anti-CTLA-4 agents was allowed, and 40% had some.

There are 16 residues in the CDR3. Assay used: immunoSEQ multiplex PCR; TCRdb lists only in-frame clones, some missing. The table records about 36,000 clones, approximately 79% of them present only once. Study-level points and caveats: Determination of antigen specificity was not performed for the expanded peripheral T cells. There was clonal expansion of CD4+ and CD8+ blood T cells by week 6 at 0.1 to 3.0 mg/kg.

Sample: CD4+ or CD8+ T cells sorted from blood, taken in a trial of the OX40 agonist ivuxolimab. This TCR derives from an adult with an advanced solid tumor such as melanoma, head and neck, liver or kidney cancer. The rearrangement uses TRBV21-1 and TRBJ2-2; the table's D gene call, TRBD2, was not cross checked with the DNA. TRBV21-1 is a documented pseudogene. The CDR3 sequence is CASSKASGGAFGELFF. The CDR3 bases are TGTGCCAGCAGCAAAGCCAGCGGGGGGGCTTTCGGGGAGCTGTTTTTT.